This T cell receptor beta chain was recovered during a study of shared clonotypes between healthy human individuals. V shed 5 bases and J 0 bases; nucleotides not matched to a gene: 3. CDR1 is KGHSH and CDR2 is LQKENI in the germline V gene. CDR3 size: 15 residues. CD8 memory cells included CD45RO+ cells plus CCR7-negative CD45RA+ TemRA cells. Original processing notes: Without quality scores, immunoSEQ junctional reads could not be filtered like full-length reads. Some clones are missing from TCRdb's copy, which holds only in-frame ones; the method was immunoSEQ multiplex PCR. V and J calls and clone size are those listed in that table; D and trimming were worked out from the DNA. Of hundreds of thousands of clones listed, 95% to 97% were seen once; the top ten hold less than 0.35%.

The specimen was memory CD8+ T cells sorted from blood. Subset noted: CD45RO+ cells pooled with CCR7-negative TemRA cells. The sequence derives from a man aged 25 to 40 in good health. The rearrangement links TRBV18 to TRBJ2-1, with 8 bases that match TRBD2. The CDR3 nucleotides read TGTGCCAGCTCAACGGGACTAGTCTCCTACAATGAGCAGTTCTTC. It is translated as CASSTGLVSYNEQFF. Variable domain in full (rest from reference TRBV18 and TRBJ2-1): NAGVMQNPRHLVRRRGQEARLRCSPMKGHSHVYWYRQLPEEGLKFMVYLQKENIIDESGMPKERFSAEFPKEGPSILRIQQVVRGDSAAYFCASSTGLVSYNEQFFGPGTRLTVL.